This TCR beta chain was recovered during a study of human T cells and chemical hapten exposure. Overall study results and limits: TCRs at a frequency above 1 in 1000 stayed unchanged with DPC sensitization.

The sample holds many counts of this clonotype. Its antigen is not identified. Unseparated into fractions, whole blood served as the source from which total RNA was extracted. Germline V CDR1 and CDR2: SQVTM, ANQGSEA. The CDR3 contains 13 residues. V lost 6 bases and J 4 bases, leaving 14 bases between the germline ends. Attachment of unique molecular identifiers to individual cDNA molecules was performed in the library. TCRdb re-called the 5' RACE reads with MiXCR, one entry per CDR3 protein. The sample shows about 140,000 distinct CDR3 sequences, about 4% of them seen only once. The rearrangement joins TRBV29-1 to TRBJ2-3; possible D gene TRBD2, 5 bases. The TCR was taken from a female donor in good health. CDR3: CSVSGPSADTQYF. CDR3 coding DNA: TGCAGCGTCAGCGGACCCTCGGCAGATACGCAGTATTTT.